This T cell receptor (beta chain) was observed in a study of identical twins (dated by TCRdb to 2015 to 2016). Study-wide context: To test whether fetal clonotypes persist, the study used deep sequencing on TCR alpha and beta repertoires from monozygotic twins, unrelated adults of various ages, and cord blood. To rule out contamination, replicate twin experiments were performed at different times with different library preparation protocols.

Spanning cysteine to phenylalanine, the CDR3 consists of 15 amino acids. The DNA shown is the 45-base CDR3, in frame from base 1. CDR1 LGHNA and CDR2 YSLEER are derived from the germline V gene. The germline ends are 10 bases apart after V is trimmed by 0 bases and J by 5 bases. This clonotype showed up just a few times. The antigen this receptor binds is unknown. No base quality information exists; no much larger clone differs at one position. Libraries were built with 5' RACE. Instrument used: Illumina HiSeq 2000. Template switching introduced a universal primer binding site; the final cDNA contained a unique molecular identifier, enabling accurate counting of TCR cDNA molecules. First-strand cDNA for TCR alpha and beta chains was synthesized from specific primers in the conserved constant-segment region. Each cDNA library was double barcoded, with a SMART-Mk sample barcode plus Illumina barcodes, to control for contamination. TruSeq adapter sequences along with Illumina sample barcodes were introduced in two successive PCR steps. Sequencing of the TCR alpha and beta cDNA libraries was done on the Illumina HiSeq platform using custom primers. The published analysis was carried out like this. Unique molecular identifiers were extracted from raw reads with MiGEC, and CDR3 positions were determined with MiXCR. Recombination models were inferred per individual with the repgenHMM and IGoR tools using an EM algorithm. Shared clonotype analysis was performed with the tcR package in R, normalizing sharing by the product of cloneset sizes. To study raw recombination free of thymic and clonal selection effects, out-of-frame nonproductive sequences were analyzed. TCRdb applied fastp at Q25 and MiXCR to the public reads, then kept only in-frame beta chains. When rows share a CDR3 protein, they turn into one entry using the most common DNA and genes. None of the V and J calls come from the authors' own analysis; TCRdb made them. A total of around 290,000 distinct CDR3 sequences appear in this sample, around 9.7% of them only once. In total, the top ten clones hold under 7.5% of the sample.

Only healthy Caucasian donors were included. The twin cohort comprised three pairs of female monozygotic twins, all aged about 18 to 29 years. Positive isolation kits from Invitrogen were used to isolate the CD4+ and CD8+ T cell populations. What the authors observed across the whole study: Zero-insertion analyses could be partly confounded by invariant T cells such as MAIT and iNKT, although diverse VJ usage argued against such confounding for most clonotypes. In beta out-of-frame sequences, excess twin sharing was weaker, because having fewer shared sequences lowered the signal-to-noise ratio. Because the same donors could not be followed over many years, conclusions were based on cross-sectional statistical analysis. Fewer insertions were carried by abundant cord blood beta clonotypes, a similar but weaker trend appeared in young adult naive repertoires, and no such trend appeared in memory repertoires. Compared with coincidental sharing between unrelated individuals, out-of-frame TCR alpha sequences shared between twins showed an excess of sequences with low generation probability. Out-of-frame TCR alpha sharing in monozygotic twins was systematically underestimated by recombination models, whereas sharing between unrelated individuals was in agreement with the recombination models.

In addition, the sample was reused for a study of yellow fever vaccine responses in identical twins. The second investigation adds: According to the authors, in identical twins the way T cells responded to vaccination appeared partly convergent and partly personalized. The study precisely tracked vaccine-responding T cell clones in identical twins.

This sequence was found in a woman between 18 and 29 years old in good health. The chain was built from TRBV4-3 and TRBJ2-2; there is no confident call for the D gene. Sequencing was carried out using CD8+ T cells sorted from blood. The DNA is TGCGCCAGCAGCCAAGACTTCCCCCCGACCGGGGAGCTGTTTTTT. It specifies CASSQDFPPTGELFF.